This T cell receptor beta chain was found in a study of beta chain features in type 1 diabetes. Study-level background: Patient and healthy donor groups were alike in age, gender and cell yields. General study points: Whether HLA type influences TCRB rearrangement remained unresolved here.

A note on this clone: What it recognizes is unknown.

The CDR3 is 16 residues long. V was pared by 7 bases and J by 3 bases, with 21 bases between. Germline CDR1 MDHEN, CDR2 SYDVKM. Expressed TCRB transcripts were sequenced because the entire RNA isolate underwent reverse transcription. The repertoire was sequenced with immunoSEQ multiplex PCR; TCRdb's copy has only in-frame clones and lacks some. The data contain 810,000 or so clones, 15% to 20% of them singletons. This receptor was taken from a woman aged 18-35 years in good health. The V gene is TRBV28, the J gene TRBJ1-2, with no clear D. Sequencing was performed on naive CD4+ T cells from blood. The CDR3 region is CASISAWRRDYYGYTF. The CDR3 coding sequence is TGTGCCAGCATCTCTGCGTGGAGGAGAGATTACTATGGCTACACCTTC.